The T cell receptor (beta chain) under discussion was sequenced for a study of tumor-infiltrating lymphocytes in localized non-small cell lung cancer. General study points: Technical variation could not be separated from intratumor heterogeneity here. TCR sequencing covered a subset of patients with enough tissue.

Clones were sequenced by immunoSEQ multiplex PCR, and TCRdb holds only the in-frame ones, with some missing. The sample shows under 35,000 clones, approximately 85% of them seen only once. Worth noting for this clone: Its cognate antigen is unknown.

The sequence derives from a human donor with non-small cell lung cancer. The sequenced material came from lung tumor tissue.

The CDR3 DNA sequence: TGTGCCAGCAGCTTAGCGGGGGTATATGGCTACACCTTC. Protein product: CASSLAGVYGYTF. This chain joins TRBV7-2 and TRBJ1-2; maybe TRBD1 (5 bases). Trimming removed 0 bases at V and 5 bases at J, with 7 bases between. The germline V gene encodes CDR1 SGHTA and CDR2 FQGNSA. The CDR3 totals 13 residues.